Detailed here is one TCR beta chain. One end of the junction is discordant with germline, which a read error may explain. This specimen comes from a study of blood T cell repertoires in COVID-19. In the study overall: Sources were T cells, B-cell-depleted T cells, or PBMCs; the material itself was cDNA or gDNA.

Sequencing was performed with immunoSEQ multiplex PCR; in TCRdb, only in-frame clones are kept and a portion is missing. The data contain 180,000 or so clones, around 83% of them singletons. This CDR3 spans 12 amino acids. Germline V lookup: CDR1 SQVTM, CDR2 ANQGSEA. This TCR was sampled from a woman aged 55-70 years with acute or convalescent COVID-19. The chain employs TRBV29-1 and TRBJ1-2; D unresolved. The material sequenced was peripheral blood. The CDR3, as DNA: TGCAGCGTTGTGAGAGTTAACGATGGCTACACCTTC. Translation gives CSVVRVNDGYTF.